The entry below gives a single T cell receptor (beta chain) sequence along with its context. This clonotype was counted between two and nine times. The target of this receptor is not known. Base qualities are not recorded, but no much larger clone differs from it by a single base. This specimen comes from a study of relationships among human T cell subsets listed by TCRdb under 2010. Study-level background: Sequencing was performed on eight distinct blood T cell populations: pan T, CD8 cytotoxic, regulatory, Th1, Th2, naive plus transitional, activated and memory cells. Broad study findings and their caveats: T cell counts went unrecorded for a couple of pan T samples, which were processed alongside pan B cells. A CD4+CD8+ double-positive population could not be ruled out by the bead-based sorting. Over 55% of CD8+ cytotoxic sequences were found to belong to clones with over 100 reads, whereas few such clones were observed in the regulatory and Th2 subsets. The seven subsets showed no statistically significant differences in V, D and J usage, CDR3 length, or N-nucleotide additions. The substantial sharing of CDR3s among Th1, Th2 and regulatory T cells was interpreted as suggesting that cell fate choices are stochastic.

The method was multiplex PCR. Sequencing was performed on a 454 GS FLX. Semiquantitative ARM-PCR was used to amplify the TCR alpha and beta CDR3 regions from mRNA. ARM-PCR used tagged nested gene-specific primers, after which communal superprimers carried out exponential amplification. Before the second amplification round was performed on first-round PCR products, the nested primers were removed by exonuclease. Sequencing of the amplicons was performed on the 454 platform, which allows millions of DNA fragments to be sequenced rapidly without cloning bias. A read mappable to both V and J germline segments was defined as an effective read. Per the original workflow: Reads were assigned to germline V, D and J segments with IRmap, which uses pyromap, a Smith-Waterman modification adapted to 454 sequencing errors. D-beta assignments were filtered with cutoffs set at the 99th percentile of alignment scores obtained from simulated random sequences. CDR3 was defined as the amino acids lying between the conserved V-segment Y[YFLI]C motif and the J-segment [FW]GXGT motif. Repertoire diversity was estimated with a compound Poisson process model previously applied to large-scale EST data. A procedure for detecting cross-contamination was used to argue that the shared CDR3s did not come from sample contamination. The raw public data were reprocessed by TCRdb itself: fastp quality trimming at Q25, MiXCR clonotype calling, in-frame beta chains only. Merged by CDR3 protein, the rows form single entries marked with the most common genes and DNA. TCRdb's processing, not the study's, gives the V and J calls here. The sample has some 16,000 distinct CDR3 sequences on record, about 56% of them singletons. The leading ten clones occupy 30% to 45% of the sample.

Via the germline V gene, CDR1 is MNHEY and CDR2 SVGAGI. V and J are trimmed by 6 bases and 5 bases, and the gene matches miss 4 bases of the junction. There are 13 amino acids in the CDR3, from cysteine to phenylalanine inclusive. Here the CDR3 DNA is all that survives: 39 bases in frame from base 1. Miltenyi superparamagnetic beads coated with subset-specific monoclonal antibodies were used to isolate the T cell subsets. Every T cell population was isolated from peripheral blood. Ficoll separation was used to obtain mononuclear cells from whole blood, after which anti-CD14 microbeads were used to deplete monocytes. The isolated cell populations were resuspended in RNAprotect reagent immediately. The pan T sample comprised CD3+ T cells in general.

This receptor was obtained from a man aged 40-49 years in good health. The sequenced sample was total T cells sorted from blood. The cell subset or site label on this specimen signifies: CD3+ T cells in general. The chain couples TRBV6-5 to TRBJ1-2, with TRBD1 identical over 9 junction bases. The CDR3 region: CASSIGTGYGYTF. The base sequence is TGTGCCAGCAGCATCGGGACAGGGTATGGCTACACCTTC.